This TCR beta chain derives from a study of shared clonotypes between healthy human individuals. The germline V gene has CDR1 GTSNPN and CDR2 SVGIG (reference sequence). V was clipped by 0 bases and J by 12 bases, with 11 bases between them. The CDR3 totals 11 residues. The repertoire was sequenced with immunoSEQ multiplex PCR; TCRdb's copy has only in-frame clones and lacks some. The sample holds about 2.4 million clones; approximately 94% are singletons and the top ten take around 0.14%. The V call is TRBV30, the J call TRBJ1-1; D gene ambiguous. Material for sequencing was naive CD4+ T cells sorted from blood. The subset is: CD45RA+ positively selected. This receptor was obtained from a man between 18 and 29 years old in good health. CDR3: CAWSVQENPFF. In DNA form, the CDR3 reads TGTGCCTGGAGTGTTCAGGAAAATCCTTTCTTT.